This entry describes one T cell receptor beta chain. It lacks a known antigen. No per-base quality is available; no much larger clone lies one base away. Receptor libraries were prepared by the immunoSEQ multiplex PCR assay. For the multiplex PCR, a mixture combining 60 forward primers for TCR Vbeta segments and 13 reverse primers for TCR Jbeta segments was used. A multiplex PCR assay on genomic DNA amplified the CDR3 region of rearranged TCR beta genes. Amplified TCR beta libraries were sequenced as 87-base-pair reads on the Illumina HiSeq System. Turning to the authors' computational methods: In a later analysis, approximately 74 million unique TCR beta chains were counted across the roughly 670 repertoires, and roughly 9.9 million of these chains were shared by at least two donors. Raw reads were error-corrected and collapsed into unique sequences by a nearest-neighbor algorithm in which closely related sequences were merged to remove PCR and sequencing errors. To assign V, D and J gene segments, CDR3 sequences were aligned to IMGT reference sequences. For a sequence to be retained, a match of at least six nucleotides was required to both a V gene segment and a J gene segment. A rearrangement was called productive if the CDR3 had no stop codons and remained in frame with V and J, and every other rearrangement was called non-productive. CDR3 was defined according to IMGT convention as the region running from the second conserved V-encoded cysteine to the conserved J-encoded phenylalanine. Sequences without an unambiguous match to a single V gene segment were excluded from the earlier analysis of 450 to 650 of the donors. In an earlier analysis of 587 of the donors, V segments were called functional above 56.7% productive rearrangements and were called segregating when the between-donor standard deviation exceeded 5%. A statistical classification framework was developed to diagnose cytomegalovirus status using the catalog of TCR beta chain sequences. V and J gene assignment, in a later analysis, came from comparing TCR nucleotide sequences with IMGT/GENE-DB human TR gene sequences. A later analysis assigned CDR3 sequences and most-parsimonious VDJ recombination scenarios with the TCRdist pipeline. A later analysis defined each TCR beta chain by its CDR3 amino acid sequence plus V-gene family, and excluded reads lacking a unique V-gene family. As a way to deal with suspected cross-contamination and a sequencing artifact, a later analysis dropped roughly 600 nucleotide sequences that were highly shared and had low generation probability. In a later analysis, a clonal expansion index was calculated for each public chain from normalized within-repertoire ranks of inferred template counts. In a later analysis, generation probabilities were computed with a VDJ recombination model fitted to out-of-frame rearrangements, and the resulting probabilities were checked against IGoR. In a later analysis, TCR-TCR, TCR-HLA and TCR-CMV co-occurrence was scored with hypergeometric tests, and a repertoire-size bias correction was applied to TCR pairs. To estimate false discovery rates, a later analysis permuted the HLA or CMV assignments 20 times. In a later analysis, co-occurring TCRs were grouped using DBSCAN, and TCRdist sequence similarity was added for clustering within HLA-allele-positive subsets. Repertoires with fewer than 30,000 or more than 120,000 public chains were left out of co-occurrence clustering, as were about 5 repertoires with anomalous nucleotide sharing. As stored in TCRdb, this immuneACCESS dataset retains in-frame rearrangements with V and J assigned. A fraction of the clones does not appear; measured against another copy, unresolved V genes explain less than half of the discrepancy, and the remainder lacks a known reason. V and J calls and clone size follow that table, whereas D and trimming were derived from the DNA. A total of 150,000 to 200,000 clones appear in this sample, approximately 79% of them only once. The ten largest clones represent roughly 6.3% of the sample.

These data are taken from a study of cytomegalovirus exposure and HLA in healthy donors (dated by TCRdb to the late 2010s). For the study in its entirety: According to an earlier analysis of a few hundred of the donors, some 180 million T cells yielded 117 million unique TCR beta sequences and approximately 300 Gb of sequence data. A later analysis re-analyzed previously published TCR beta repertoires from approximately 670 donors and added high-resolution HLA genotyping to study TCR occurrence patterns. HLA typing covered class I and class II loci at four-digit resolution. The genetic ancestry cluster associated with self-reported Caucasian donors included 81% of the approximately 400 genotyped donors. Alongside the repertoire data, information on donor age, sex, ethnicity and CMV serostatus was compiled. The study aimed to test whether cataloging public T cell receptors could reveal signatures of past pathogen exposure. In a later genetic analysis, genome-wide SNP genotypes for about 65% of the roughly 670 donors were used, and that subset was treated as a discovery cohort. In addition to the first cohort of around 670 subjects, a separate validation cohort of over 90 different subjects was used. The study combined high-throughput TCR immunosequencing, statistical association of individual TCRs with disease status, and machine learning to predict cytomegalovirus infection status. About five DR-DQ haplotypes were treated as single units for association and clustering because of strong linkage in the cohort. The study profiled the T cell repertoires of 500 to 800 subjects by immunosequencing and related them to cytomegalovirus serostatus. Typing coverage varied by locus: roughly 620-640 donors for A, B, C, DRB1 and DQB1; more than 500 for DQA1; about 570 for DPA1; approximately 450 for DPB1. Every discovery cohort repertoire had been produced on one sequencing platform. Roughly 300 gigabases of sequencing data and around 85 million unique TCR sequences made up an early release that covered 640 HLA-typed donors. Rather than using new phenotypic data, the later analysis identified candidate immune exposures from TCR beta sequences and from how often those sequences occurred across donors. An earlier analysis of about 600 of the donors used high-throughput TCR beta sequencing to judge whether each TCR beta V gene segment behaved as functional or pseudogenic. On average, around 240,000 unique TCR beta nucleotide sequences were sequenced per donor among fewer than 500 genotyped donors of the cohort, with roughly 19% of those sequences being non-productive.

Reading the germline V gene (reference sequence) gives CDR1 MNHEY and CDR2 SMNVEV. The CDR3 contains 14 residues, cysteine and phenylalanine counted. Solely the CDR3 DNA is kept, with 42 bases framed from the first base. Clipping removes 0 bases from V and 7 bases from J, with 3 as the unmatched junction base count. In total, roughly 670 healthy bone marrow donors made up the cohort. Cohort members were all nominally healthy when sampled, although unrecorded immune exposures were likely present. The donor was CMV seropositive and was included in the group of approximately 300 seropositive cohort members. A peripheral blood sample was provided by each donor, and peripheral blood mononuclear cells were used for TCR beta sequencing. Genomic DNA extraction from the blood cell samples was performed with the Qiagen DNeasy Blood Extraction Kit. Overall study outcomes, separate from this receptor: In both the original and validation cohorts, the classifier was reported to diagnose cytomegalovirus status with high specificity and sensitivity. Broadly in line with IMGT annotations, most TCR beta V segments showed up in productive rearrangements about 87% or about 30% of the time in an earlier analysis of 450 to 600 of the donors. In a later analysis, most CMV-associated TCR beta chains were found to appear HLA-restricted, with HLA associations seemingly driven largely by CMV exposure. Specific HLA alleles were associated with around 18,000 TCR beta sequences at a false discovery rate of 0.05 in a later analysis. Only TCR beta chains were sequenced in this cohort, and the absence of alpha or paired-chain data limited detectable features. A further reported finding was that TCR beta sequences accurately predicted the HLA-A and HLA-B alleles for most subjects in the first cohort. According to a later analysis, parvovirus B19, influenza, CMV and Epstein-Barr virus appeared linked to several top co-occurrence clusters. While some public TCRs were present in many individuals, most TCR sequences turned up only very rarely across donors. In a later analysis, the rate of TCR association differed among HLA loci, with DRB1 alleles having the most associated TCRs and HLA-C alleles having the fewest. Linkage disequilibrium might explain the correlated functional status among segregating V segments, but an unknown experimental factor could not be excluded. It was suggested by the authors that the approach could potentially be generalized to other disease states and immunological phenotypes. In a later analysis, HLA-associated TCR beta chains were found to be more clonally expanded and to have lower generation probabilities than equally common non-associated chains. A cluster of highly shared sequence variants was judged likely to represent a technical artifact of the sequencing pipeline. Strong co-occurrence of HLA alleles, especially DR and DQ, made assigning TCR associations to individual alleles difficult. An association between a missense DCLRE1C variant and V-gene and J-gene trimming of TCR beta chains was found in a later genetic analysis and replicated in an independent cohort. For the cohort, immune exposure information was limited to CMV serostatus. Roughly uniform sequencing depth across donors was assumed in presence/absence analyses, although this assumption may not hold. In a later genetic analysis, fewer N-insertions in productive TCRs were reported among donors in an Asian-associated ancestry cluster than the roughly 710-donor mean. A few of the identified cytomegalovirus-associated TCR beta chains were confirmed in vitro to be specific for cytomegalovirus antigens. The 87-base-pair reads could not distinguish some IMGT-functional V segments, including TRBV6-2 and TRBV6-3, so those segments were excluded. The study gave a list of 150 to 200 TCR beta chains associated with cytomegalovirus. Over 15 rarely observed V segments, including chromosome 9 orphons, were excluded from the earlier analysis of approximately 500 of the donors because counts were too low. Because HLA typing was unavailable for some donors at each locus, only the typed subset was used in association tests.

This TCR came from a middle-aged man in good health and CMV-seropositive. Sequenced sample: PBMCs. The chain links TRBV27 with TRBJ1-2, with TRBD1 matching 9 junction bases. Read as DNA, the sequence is TGTGCCAGCAGTTTATCGGGGACAGGGTTTGGCTACACCTTC. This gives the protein CASSLSGTGFGYTF.